This record looks at one T cell receptor beta chain sequence and its context. Its antigen is unknown. Libraries were prepared by immunoSEQ multiplex PCR; TCRdb keeps only in-frame clonotypes and omits some of them. The sample lists some 15,000 clones; about four fifths were seen once. The data were obtained in a study of tumor-infiltrating lymphocytes in localized non-small cell lung cancer. Background on the study: The cohort mixed smokers and never-smokers, several histologies, and some post-neoadjuvant-chemotherapy samples. Each patient gave resected tumor and non-adjacent uninvolved lung tissue.

Study-level findings and limits: T-cell fraction did not differ between immunotypes IM1 and IM2. Tumors had more T cell infiltration than uninvolved lung, per TCRbeta sequencing and CD3 counts.

Germline CDR1 reads SGHAT; CDR2 reads FQNNGV. The CDR3 contains 16 residues. J lost 1 base, V lost 1 base, and 3 bases had no gene match. Sequenced sample: lung tumor tissue. The source is a human donor with non-small cell lung cancer. The chain is built from TRBV11-2 and TRBJ2-5, with 10 bases aligning to TRBD2. The CDR3 loop is CASSLGTSGIQETQYF. CDR3 coding DNA: TGTGCCAGCAGCTTAGGGACTAGCGGCATCCAAGAGACCCAGTACTTC.